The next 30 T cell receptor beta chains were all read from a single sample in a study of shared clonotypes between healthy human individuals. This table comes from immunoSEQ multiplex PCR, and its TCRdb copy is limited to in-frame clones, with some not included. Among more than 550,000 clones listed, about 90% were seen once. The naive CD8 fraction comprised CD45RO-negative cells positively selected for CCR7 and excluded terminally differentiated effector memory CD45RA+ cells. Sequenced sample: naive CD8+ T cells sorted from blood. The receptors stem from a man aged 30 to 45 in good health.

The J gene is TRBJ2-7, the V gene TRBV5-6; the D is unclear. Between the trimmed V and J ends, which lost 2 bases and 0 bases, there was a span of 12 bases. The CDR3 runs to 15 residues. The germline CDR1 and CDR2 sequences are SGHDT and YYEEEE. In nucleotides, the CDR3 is TGTGCCAGCAGCTTTAGGGAACAGAGCTCCTACGAGCAGTACTTC. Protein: CASSFREQSSYEQYF.

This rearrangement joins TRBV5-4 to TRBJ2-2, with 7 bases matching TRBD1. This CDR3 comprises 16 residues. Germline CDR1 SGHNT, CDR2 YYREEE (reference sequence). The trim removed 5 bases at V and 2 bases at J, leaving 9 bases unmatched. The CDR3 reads CASSLTGTENTGELFF. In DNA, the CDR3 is TGTGCCAGCAGTCTCACCGGGACAGAAAACACCGGGGAGCTGTTTTTT.

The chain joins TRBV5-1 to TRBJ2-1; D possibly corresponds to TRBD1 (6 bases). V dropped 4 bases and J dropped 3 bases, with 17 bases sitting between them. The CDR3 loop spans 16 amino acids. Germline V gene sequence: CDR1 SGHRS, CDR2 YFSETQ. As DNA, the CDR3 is TGCGCCAGCAGCCCCTCGGCAGGGACAAACTACAATGAGCAGTTCTTC. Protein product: CASSPSAGTNYNEQFF.

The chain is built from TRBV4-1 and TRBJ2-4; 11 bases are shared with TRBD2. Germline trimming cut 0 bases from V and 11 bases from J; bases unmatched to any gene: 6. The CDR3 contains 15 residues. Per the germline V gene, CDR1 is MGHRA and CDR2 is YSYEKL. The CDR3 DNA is TGCGCCAGCAGCCAAGATCGACTAGCGGGAATGGTTCAGTACTTC. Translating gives CASSQDRLAGMVQYF.

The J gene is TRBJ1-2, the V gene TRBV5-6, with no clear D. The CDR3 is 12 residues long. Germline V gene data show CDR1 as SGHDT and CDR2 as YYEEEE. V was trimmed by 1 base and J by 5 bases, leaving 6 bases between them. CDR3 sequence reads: CASSLLGYGYTF. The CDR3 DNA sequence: TGTGCCAGCAGCTTGCTTGGGTATGGCTACACCTTC.

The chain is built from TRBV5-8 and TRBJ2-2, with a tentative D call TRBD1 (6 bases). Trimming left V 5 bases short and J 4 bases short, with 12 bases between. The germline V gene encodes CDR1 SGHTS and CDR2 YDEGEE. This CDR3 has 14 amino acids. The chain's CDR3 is CASSFKGGTGELFF. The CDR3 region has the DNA TGTGCCAGCAGTTTCAAAGGGGGCACCGGGGAGCTGTTTTTT.

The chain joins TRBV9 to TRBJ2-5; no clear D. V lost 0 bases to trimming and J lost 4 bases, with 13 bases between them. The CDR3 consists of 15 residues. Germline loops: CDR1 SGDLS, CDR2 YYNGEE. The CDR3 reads CASSVANGVGETQYF. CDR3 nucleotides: TGTGCCAGCAGCGTAGCTAATGGAGTGGGAGAGACCCAGTACTTC.

The CDR3 DNA follows: TGCGCCAGCAGCCAAGTCGAGGCGTCCTACGAGCAGTACTTC. This encodes CASSQVEASYEQYF. V usage is TRBV4-3 and J usage is TRBJ2-7; D gene unclear. This CDR3 has 14 amino acids. Between the trimmed V and J ends, which lost 1 base and 1 base, there was a span of 8 bases. Germline CDR1 and CDR2: LGHNA and YSLEER.

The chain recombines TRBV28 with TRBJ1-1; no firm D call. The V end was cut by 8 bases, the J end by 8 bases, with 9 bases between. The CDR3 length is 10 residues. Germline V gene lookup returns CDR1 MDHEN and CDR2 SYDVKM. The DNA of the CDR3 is TGTGCCAGCGGAACGGGAGAAGCTTTCTTT. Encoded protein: CASGTGEAFF.

The CDR3 DNA follows: TGTGCCAGCAGTGAATGGGGGACCGGGGAGCTGTTTTTT. Amino acids: CASSEWGTGELFF. The chain recombines TRBV25-1 with TRBJ2-2; the D call may be TRBD1 or TRBD2 (5 bases each). Germline V CDR1 and CDR2: MGHDK, SYGVNS. The CDR3 is 13 residues long. Trimming took off 1 base at V and 5 bases at J, with 5 bases between the two ends.

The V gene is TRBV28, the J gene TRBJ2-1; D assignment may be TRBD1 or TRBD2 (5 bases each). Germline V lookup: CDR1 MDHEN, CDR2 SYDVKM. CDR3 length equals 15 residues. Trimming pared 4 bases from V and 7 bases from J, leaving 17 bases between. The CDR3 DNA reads TGTGCCAGCAGTTCGATCGGGACCAAGGGAAATGAGCAGTTCTTC. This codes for CASSSIGTKGNEQFF.

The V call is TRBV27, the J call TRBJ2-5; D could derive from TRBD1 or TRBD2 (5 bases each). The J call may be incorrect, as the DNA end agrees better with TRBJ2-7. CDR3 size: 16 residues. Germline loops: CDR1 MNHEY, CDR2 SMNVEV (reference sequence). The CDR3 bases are TGTGCCAGCAGTTTATCCTCCGGGACCCTGTCCTACGAGCAGTACTTC. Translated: CASSLSSGTLSYEQYF.

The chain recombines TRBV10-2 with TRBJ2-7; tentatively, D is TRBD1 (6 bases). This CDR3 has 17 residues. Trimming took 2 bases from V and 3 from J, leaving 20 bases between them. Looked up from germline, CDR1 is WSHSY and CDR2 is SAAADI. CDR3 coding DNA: TGCGCCAGCAGTGAGCCTATGAAACAGGGTTGGTTCTACGAGCAGTACTTC. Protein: CASSEPMKQGWFYEQYF.

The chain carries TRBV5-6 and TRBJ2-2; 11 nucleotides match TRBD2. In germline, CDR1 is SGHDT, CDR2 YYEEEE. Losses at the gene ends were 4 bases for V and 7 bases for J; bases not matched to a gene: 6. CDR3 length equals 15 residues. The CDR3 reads CASSPRLAGFGELFF. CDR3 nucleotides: TGTGCCAGCAGCCCTCGACTAGCGGGGTTCGGGGAGCTGTTTTTT. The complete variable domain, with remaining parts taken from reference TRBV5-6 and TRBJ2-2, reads DAGVTQSPTHLIKTRGQQVTLRCSPKSGHDTVSWYQQALGQGPQFIFQYYEEEERQRGNFPDRFSGHQFPNYSSELNVNALLLGDSALYLCASSPRLAGFGELFFGEGSRLTVL.

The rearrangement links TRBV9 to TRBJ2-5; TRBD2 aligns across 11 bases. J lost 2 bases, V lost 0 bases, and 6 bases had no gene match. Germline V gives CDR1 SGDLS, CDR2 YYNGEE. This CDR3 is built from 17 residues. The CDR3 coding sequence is TGTGCCAGCAGCGTAGGGACTAGCGGGTGGGGGCAAGAGACCCAGTACTTC. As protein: CASSVGTSGWGQETQYF.

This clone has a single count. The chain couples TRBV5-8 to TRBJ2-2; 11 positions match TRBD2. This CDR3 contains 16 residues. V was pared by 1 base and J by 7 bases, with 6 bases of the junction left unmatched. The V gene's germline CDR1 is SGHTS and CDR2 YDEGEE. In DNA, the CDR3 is TGTGCCAGCAGCTTGTTGCTAGCGGGAGGAGGCGGGGAGCTGTTTTTT. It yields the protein CASSLLLAGGGGELFF.

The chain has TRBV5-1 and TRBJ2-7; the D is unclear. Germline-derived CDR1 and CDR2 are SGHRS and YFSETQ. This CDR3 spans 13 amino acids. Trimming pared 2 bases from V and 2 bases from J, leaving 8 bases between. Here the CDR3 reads CASSLNPTYEQYF. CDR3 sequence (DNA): TGCGCCAGCAGCTTAAATCCGACCTACGAGCAGTACTTC.

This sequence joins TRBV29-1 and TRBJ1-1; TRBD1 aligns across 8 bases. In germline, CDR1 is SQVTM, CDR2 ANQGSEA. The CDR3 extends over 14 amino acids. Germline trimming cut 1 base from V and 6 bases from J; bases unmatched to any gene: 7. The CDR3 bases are TGCAGCGTTGAAGGAGACAGGGGCTGGGCTGAAGCTTTCTTT. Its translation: CSVEGDRGWAEAFF.

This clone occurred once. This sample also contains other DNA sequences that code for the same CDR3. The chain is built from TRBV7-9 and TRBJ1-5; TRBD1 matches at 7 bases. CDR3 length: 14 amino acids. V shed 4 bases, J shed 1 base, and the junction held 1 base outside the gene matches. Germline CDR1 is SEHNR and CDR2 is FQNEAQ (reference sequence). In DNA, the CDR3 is TGTGCCAGCAGCTCCAGGGGGAGCAATCAGCCCCAGCATTTT. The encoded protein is CASSSRGSNQPQHF.

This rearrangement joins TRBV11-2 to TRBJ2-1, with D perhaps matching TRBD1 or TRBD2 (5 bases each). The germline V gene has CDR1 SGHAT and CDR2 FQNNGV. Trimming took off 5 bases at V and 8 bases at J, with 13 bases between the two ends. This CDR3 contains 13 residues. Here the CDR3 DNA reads TGTGCCAGCAGCATCGCGAGGGGTTATGAGCAGTTCTTC. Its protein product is CASSIARGYEQFF.

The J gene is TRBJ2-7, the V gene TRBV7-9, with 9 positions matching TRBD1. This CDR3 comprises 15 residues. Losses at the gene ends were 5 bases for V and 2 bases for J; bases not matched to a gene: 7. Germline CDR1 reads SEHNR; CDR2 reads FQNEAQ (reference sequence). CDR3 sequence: CASSTGTGNTYEQYF. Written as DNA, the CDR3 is TGTGCCAGCAGCACTGGGACAGGGAACACCTACGAGCAGTACTTC.

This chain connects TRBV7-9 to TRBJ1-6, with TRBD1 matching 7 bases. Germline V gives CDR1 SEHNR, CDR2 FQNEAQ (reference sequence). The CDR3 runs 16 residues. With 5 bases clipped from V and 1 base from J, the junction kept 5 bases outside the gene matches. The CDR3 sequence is CASSPDRRSYNSPLHF. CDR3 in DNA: TGTGCCAGCAGCCCGGACAGGCGATCCTATAATTCACCCCTCCACTTT.

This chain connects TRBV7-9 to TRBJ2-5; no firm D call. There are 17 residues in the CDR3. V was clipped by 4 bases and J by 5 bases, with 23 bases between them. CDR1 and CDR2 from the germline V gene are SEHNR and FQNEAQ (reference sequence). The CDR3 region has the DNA TGTGCCAGCAGCTCCGGCGACAATCCAATCGTCAGGGAGACCCAGTACTTC. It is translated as CASSSGDNPIVRETQYF.

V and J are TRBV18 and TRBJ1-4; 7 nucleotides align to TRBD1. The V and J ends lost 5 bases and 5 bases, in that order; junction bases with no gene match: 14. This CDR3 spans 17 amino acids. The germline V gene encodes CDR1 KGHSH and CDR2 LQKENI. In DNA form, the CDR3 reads TGTGCCAGCTCAAGACAGGGAGGTTATTTATTCAATGAAAAACTGTTTTTT. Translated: CASSRQGGYLFNEKLFF.

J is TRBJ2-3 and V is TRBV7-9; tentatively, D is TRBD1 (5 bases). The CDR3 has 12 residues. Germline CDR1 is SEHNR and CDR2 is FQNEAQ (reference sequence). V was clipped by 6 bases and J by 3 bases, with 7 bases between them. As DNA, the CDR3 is TGTGCCAGCAGGGCAGGGACAGATACGCAGTATTTT. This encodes CASRAGTDTQYF.

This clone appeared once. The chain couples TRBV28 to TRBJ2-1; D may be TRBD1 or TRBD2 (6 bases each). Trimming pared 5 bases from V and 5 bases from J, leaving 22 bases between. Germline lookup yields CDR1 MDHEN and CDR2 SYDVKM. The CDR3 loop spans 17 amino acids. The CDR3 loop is CASSPIGVRGGNNEQFF. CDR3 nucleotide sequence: TGTGCCAGCAGTCCCATAGGGGTCCGAGGGGGGAACAATGAGCAGTTCTTC.

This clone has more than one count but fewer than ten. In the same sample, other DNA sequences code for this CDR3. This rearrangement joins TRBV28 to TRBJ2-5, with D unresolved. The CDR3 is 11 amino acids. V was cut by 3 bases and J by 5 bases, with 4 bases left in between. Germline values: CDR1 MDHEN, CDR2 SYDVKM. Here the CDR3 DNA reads TGTGCCAGCAGTTTTGGGGAGACCCAGTACTTC. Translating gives CASSFGETQYF.

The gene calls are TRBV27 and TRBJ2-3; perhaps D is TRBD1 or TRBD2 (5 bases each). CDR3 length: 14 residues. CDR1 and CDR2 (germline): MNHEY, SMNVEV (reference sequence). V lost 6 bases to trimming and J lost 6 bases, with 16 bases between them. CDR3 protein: CASRSGLPMDTQYF. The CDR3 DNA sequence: TGTGCCAGCAGATCGGGGCTGCCCATGGATACGCAGTATTTT.

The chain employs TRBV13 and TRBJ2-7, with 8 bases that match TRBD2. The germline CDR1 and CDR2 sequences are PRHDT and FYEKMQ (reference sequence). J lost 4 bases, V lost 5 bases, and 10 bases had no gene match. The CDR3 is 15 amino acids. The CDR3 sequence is CASSPRASGPYEQYF. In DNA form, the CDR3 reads TGTGCCAGCAGCCCCCGGGCTAGCGGGCCTTACGAGCAGTACTTC.

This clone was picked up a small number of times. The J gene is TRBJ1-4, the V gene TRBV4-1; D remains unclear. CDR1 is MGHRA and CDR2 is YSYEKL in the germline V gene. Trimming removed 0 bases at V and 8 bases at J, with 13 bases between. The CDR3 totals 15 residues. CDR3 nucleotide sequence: TGCGCCAGCAGCCAAGAAAGGGATTTTTGGGAAAAACTGTTTTTT. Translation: CASSQERDFWEKLFF.